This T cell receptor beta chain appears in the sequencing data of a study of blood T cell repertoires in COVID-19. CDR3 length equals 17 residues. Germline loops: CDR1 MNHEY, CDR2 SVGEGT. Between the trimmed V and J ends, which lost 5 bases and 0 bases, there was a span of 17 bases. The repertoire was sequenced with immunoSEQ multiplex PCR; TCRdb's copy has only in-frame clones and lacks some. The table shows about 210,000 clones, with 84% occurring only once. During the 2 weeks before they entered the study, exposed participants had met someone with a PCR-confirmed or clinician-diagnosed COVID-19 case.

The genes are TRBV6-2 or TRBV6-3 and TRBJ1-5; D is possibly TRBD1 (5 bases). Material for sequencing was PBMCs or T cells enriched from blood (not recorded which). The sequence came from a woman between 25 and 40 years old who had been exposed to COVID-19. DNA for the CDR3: TGTGCCAGCAGTCAAAGAACCCCGACAGATAGCAATCAGCCCCAGCATTTT. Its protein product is CASSQRTPTDSNQPQHF.